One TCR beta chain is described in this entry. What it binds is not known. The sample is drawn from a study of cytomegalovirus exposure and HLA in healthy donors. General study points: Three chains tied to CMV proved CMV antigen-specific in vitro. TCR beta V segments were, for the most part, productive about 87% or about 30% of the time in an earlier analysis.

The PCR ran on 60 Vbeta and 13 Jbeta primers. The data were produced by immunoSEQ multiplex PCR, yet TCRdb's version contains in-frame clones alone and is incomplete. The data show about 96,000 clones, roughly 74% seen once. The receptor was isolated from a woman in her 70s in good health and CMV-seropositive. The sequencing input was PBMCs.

This chain's CDR3 is CASSPETLTGFGFYEQYF. CDR3 in DNA: TGTGCCAGCTCACCCGAGACCCTGACAGGGTTCGGTTTCTACGAGCAGTACTTC. The rearrangement uses TRBV18 and TRBJ2-7; TRBD1 matches 7 bases. J gave up 3 bases and V 3 bases, and 17 bases lay outside the gene matches. CDR1 and CDR2 from the germline V gene are KGHSH and LQKENI. CDR3 length: 18 amino acids.